This T cell receptor (beta chain) emerged from a study of T cell repertoires in cytomegalovirus infection. Overall study: Recently described HLA-C-restricted plus well-studied HLA-B-restricted CMV epitopes were used. Public TCR beta signatures provided an indication of both CMV infection and a matching HLA type. Regarding the study as a whole: CMV-specific TCR beta clonotypes restricted by HLA-C dominated the ex vivo response. Public TCR beta family frequency separated CMV-and-HLA carriers, including in an independent cohort.

The germline V and J ends were trimmed by 5 bases and 5 bases, with 13 bases remaining between them. Germline V gives CDR1 SGHVS, CDR2 FNYEAQ. The CDR3 spans 14 residues. TCRdb re-called the reads through MiXCR, storing one row per CDR3 protein. The repertoire includes fewer than 900,000 distinct CDR3 sequences, about 28% of them detected once, and under 15% sits in the top ten. This clonotype was counted at least ten times. Its antigen remains unknown. This TCR came from a human donor in good health (CMV status not recorded). Some clones in this sample may be carry-over from other donors' samples. The chain couples TRBV7-6 to TRBJ2-1; tentatively, D is TRBD1 (6 bases). The sample in question was cultured CD8+ T cells from PBMCs, obtained from culture after CMV antigen stimulation. The CDR3 reads CASSVGQKDNEQFF. The CDR3 coding sequence is TGTGCCAGCAGCGTCGGACAGAAAGACAATGAGCAGTTCTTC.